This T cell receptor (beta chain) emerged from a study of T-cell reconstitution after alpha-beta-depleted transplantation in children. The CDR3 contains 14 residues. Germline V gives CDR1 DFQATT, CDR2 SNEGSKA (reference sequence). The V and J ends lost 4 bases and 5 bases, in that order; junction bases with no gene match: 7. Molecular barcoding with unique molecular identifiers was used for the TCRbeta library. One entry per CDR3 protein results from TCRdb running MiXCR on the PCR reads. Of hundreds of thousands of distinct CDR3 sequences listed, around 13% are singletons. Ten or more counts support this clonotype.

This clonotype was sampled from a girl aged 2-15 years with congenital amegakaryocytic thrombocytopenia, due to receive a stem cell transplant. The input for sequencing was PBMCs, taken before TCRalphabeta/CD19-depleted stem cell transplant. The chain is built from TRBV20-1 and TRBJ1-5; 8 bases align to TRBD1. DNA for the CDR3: TGCAGTGCTATTCAGGGGGCTGGGGATCAGCCCCAGCATTTT. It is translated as CSAIQGAGDQPQHF.